Sequencing of this T cell receptor beta chain was carried out in a study of T cells in Graves' hyperthyroidism and ophthalmopathy. Overall study context: Peripheral blood sampling occurred at initial diagnosis, before any treatment.

The investigators amplified TCR beta CDR3 regions from RNA transcripts. In the first-round RT-PCR of the TCR CDR3, the HTBI primer set was used. TCRdb re-called the multiplex PCR reads with MiXCR, one entry per CDR3 protein. The data contain hundreds of thousands of distinct CDR3 sequences, more than 12% of them singletons. Not enrolled were patients with uncontrolled infection, other autoimmune disease, pregnancy or lactation. Many counts were recorded for this clonotype. Trimming at V came to 6 bases and at J to 3 bases, leaving 2 bases not matched to a gene. CDR1 and CDR2 from the germline V gene are SEHNR and FQNEAQ (reference sequence). This CDR3 region has 12 residues.

The sequenced material came from blood. The receptor's source is a woman in her thirties with Graves' hyperthyroidism. The chain has TRBV7-9 and TRBJ2-7, with 7 bases matching TRBD1. This CDR3 reads CASSGDSYEQYF. CDR3 sequence (DNA): TGTGCCAGCAGTGGGGACAGCTACGAGCAGTACTTC.